The rows below give T cell receptor beta chains drawn from one sample of a study of T-cell reconstitution after alpha-beta-depleted transplantation in children. TCRdb called the PCR reads again in MiXCR, with one record for every CDR3 protein. The table includes approximately 640,000 distinct CDR3 sequences, 15% to 20% detected once. The source material was PBMCs from the stem cell graft donor, sampled from the stem cell graft. These receptors originate from a human donor who donated a stem cell graft to a child with acute myeloid leukemia. The CDR3 runs from the conserved cysteine through the conserved F or W. Fields, in order: CDR3 length, V gene, clone size, J gene, D gene, CDR3 protein, CDR3 DNA. The D gene is left open where the match is weak. Clone sizes are given selectively: once, few, many, or a class where the clone is expanded.

cdr3_length: 14; v_call: TRBV7-8; clone_size: NA; j_call: TRBJ2-5; d_call: NA; cdr3_aa: CASSYDRTGETQYF; cdr3_nt: TGTGCCAGCAGCTACGACAGGACGGGGGAGACCCAGTACTTC
cdr3_length: 13; v_call: TRBV15; clone_size: many; j_call: TRBJ2-3; d_call: NA; cdr3_aa: CATSRDLSDTQYF; cdr3_nt: TGTGCCACCAGCAGAGACCTTTCAGATACGCAGTATTTT
cdr3_length: 12; v_call: TRBV29-1; clone_size: many; j_call: TRBJ1-2; d_call: TRBD1; cdr3_aa: CSVERTGVGYTF; cdr3_nt: TGCAGCGTTGAAAGGACAGGGGTCGGCTACACCTTC
cdr3_length: 15; v_call: TRBV6-1; clone_size: few; j_call: TRBJ2-6; d_call: NA; cdr3_aa: CASTDHSSGANVLTF; cdr3_nt: TGTGCCAGCACTGACCACAGCTCTGGGGCCAACGTCCTGACTTTC
cdr3_length: 13; v_call: TRBV24-1; clone_size: many; j_call: TRBJ2-7; d_call: TRBD1; cdr3_aa: CATSAQGATEQYF; cdr3_nt: TGTGCCACCAGCGCACAGGGGGCTACGGAGCAGTACTTC
cdr3_length: 15; v_call: TRBV4-1; clone_size: NA; j_call: TRBJ2-2; d_call: TRBD1; cdr3_aa: CASSPPGTGTGELFF; cdr3_nt: TGCGCCAGCAGCCCCCCAGGGACAGGCACCGGGGAGCTGTTTTTT
cdr3_length: 14; v_call: TRBV10-3; clone_size: NA; j_call: TRBJ2-3; d_call: NA; cdr3_aa: CAISEQPGTDTQYF; cdr3_nt: TGTGCCATCAGTGAGCAACCGGGGACAGATACGCAGTATTTT
cdr3_length: 15; v_call: TRBV20-1; clone_size: NA; j_call: TRBJ2-1; d_call: TRBD2; cdr3_aa: CSARGGTYTGGEQFF; cdr3_nt: TGCAGTGCTAGGGGGGGGACCTACACCGGTGGCGAGCAGTTCTTC
cdr3_length: 13; v_call: TRBV7-3; clone_size: few; j_call: TRBJ2-5; d_call: NA; cdr3_aa: CASSLYGGETQYF; cdr3_nt: TGTGCCAGCAGCTTATATGGCGGGGAGACCCAGTACTTC
cdr3_length: 18; v_call: TRBV7-3; clone_size: few; j_call: TRBJ2-1; d_call: TRBD1; cdr3_aa: CASSFTDRGGDYYNEQFF; cdr3_nt: TGTGCCAGCAGCTTTACGGACAGGGGTGGGGACTACTACAATGAGCAGTTCTTC
cdr3_length: 14; v_call: TRBV10-3; clone_size: few; j_call: TRBJ1-5; d_call: NA; cdr3_aa: CAISDEGSNQPQHF; cdr3_nt: TGTGCCATCAGTGACGAGGGGAGCAATCAGCCCCAGCATTTT
cdr3_length: 12; v_call: TRBV6-6; clone_size: many; j_call: TRBJ2-7; d_call: TRBD2; cdr3_aa: CASGPLAGEQYF; cdr3_nt: TGTGCCAGCGGGCCTCTAGCGGGCGAGCAGTACTTC
cdr3_length: 11; v_call: TRBV27; clone_size: NA; j_call: TRBJ2-2; d_call: NA; cdr3_aa: CASRGNGELFF; cdr3_nt: TGTGCCAGCAGGGGTAACGGGGAGCTGTTTTTT
cdr3_length: 14; v_call: TRBV11-3; clone_size: few; j_call: TRBJ2-7; d_call: NA; cdr3_aa: CASSLQEPSYEQYF; cdr3_nt: TGTGCCAGCAGCTTACAGGAACCTTCCTACGAGCAGTACTTC
cdr3_length: 12; v_call: TRBV5-1; clone_size: few; j_call: TRBJ2-7; d_call: NA; cdr3_aa: CASSLDISEQYF; cdr3_nt: TGCGCCAGCAGCTTGGATATCTCCGAGCAGTACTTC
cdr3_length: 15; v_call: TRBV9; clone_size: many; j_call: TRBJ2-7; d_call: NA; cdr3_aa: CASSEGTGSSYEQYF; cdr3_nt: TGTGCCAGCAGCGAGGGGACGGGGAGCTCCTACGAGCAGTACTTC
cdr3_length: 15; v_call: TRBV5-1; clone_size: NA; j_call: TRBJ1-5; d_call: NA; cdr3_aa: CASRPSDGRNQPQHF; cdr3_nt: TGCGCCAGCAGACCTAGCGACGGCCGCAATCAGCCCCAGCATTTT
cdr3_length: 14; v_call: TRBV20-1; clone_size: few; j_call: TRBJ2-7; d_call: TRBD1; cdr3_aa: CSARNRQGTYEQYF; cdr3_nt: TGCAGTGCTAGAAATCGACAGGGAACCTACGAGCAGTACTTC
cdr3_length: 15; v_call: TRBV12-3/TRBV12-4; clone_size: few; j_call: TRBJ1-2; d_call: NA; cdr3_aa: CASSSRGEGNYGYTF; cdr3_nt: TGTGCCAGCAGTTCCCGAGGGGAGGGAAACTATGGCTACACCTTC
cdr3_length: 12; v_call: TRBV29-1; clone_size: NA; j_call: TRBJ2-5; d_call: NA; cdr3_aa: CSVGDPGETQYF; cdr3_nt: TGCAGCGTTGGGGATCCAGGGGAGACCCAGTACTTC
cdr3_length: 14; v_call: TRBV11-2; clone_size: NA; j_call: TRBJ1-2; d_call: NA; cdr3_aa: CASSLGPRSYGYTF; cdr3_nt: TGTGCCAGCAGCTTAGGACCACGGTCCTATGGCTACACCTTC
cdr3_length: 13; v_call: TRBV5-1; clone_size: few; j_call: TRBJ1-2; d_call: NA; cdr3_aa: CASTEGVGYGYTF; cdr3_nt: TGCGCCAGCACCGAGGGGGTAGGATATGGCTACACCTTC
cdr3_length: 13; v_call: TRBV20-1; clone_size: many; j_call: TRBJ2-7; d_call: NA; cdr3_aa: CSATTEQRYEQYF; cdr3_nt: TGCAGTGCCACTACGGAGCAGCGCTACGAGCAGTACTTC
cdr3_length: 11; v_call: TRBV20-1; clone_size: NA; j_call: TRBJ2-1; d_call: NA; cdr3_aa: CSAGLGNEQFF; cdr3_nt: TGCAGTGCCGGACTTGGGAATGAGCAGTTCTTC
cdr3_length: 15; v_call: TRBV10-2; clone_size: few; j_call: TRBJ2-1; d_call: TRBD2; cdr3_aa: CASSESGGGAIKQFF; cdr3_nt: TGCGCCAGCAGTGAGTCTGGCGGGGGGGCCATCAAGCAGTTCTTC
cdr3_length: 16; v_call: TRBV7-2; clone_size: many; j_call: TRBJ2-1; d_call: NA; cdr3_aa: CASSLLGISSYNEQFF; cdr3_nt: TGTGCCAGCAGCTTATTGGGGATCAGCTCCTACAATGAGCAGTTCTTC
cdr3_length: 13; v_call: TRBV9; clone_size: many; j_call: TRBJ2-1; d_call: NA; cdr3_aa: CASSEGGGNEQFF; cdr3_nt: TGTGCCAGCAGCGAGGGCGGTGGTAATGAGCAGTTCTTC
cdr3_length: 12; v_call: TRBV4-3; clone_size: many; j_call: TRBJ1-1; d_call: NA; cdr3_aa: CASSQGGGLAFF; cdr3_nt: TGCGCCAGCAGCCAAGGGGGTGGTTTAGCTTTCTTT
cdr3_length: 15; v_call: TRBV4-1; clone_size: few; j_call: TRBJ1-2; d_call: TRBD1; cdr3_aa: CASSHRDRGEFGYTF; cdr3_nt: TGCGCCAGCAGCCATCGGGACAGGGGGGAATTCGGCTACACCTTC
cdr3_length: 12; v_call: TRBV20-1; clone_size: many; j_call: TRBJ2-5; d_call: NA; cdr3_aa: CSASGDPRTQYF; cdr3_nt: TGCAGTGCGTCGGGGGATCCGCGGACCCAGTACTTC
cdr3_length: 15; v_call: TRBV24-1; clone_size: NA; j_call: TRBJ2-5; d_call: TRBD1; cdr3_aa: CATSDWWTGQETQYF; cdr3_nt: TGTGCCACCAGTGATTGGTGGACAGGTCAAGAGACCCAGTACTTC
cdr3_length: 14; v_call: TRBV3-1; clone_size: NA; j_call: TRBJ1-6; d_call: NA; cdr3_aa: CASSQAKGNSPLHF; cdr3_nt: TGTGCCAGCAGCCAGGCTAAGGGTAATTCACCCCTCCACTTT
cdr3_length: 13; v_call: TRBV10-3; clone_size: many; j_call: TRBJ1-5; d_call: NA; cdr3_aa: CAIGKSDNQPQHF; cdr3_nt: TGTGCCATCGGGAAGTCCGACAATCAGCCCCAGCATTTT
cdr3_length: 15; v_call: TRBV29-1; clone_size: many; j_call: TRBJ1-5; d_call: TRBD1; cdr3_aa: CSVTRQGLGNQPQHF; cdr3_nt: TGCAGCGTTACCCGACAGGGTCTGGGCAATCAGCCCCAGCATTTT
cdr3_length: 13; v_call: TRBV9; clone_size: NA; j_call: TRBJ2-5; d_call: NA; cdr3_aa: CASSGDMGETQYF; cdr3_nt: TGTGCCAGCAGCGGCGATATGGGAGAGACCCAGTACTTC
cdr3_length: 15; v_call: TRBV27; clone_size: NA; j_call: TRBJ2-7; d_call: TRBD2; cdr3_aa: CASSSLAGGPGEQYF; cdr3_nt: TGTGCCAGCAGTTCTCTAGCGGGGGGGCCTGGAGAGCAGTACTTC
cdr3_length: 12; v_call: TRBV30; clone_size: NA; j_call: TRBJ2-1; d_call: NA; cdr3_aa: CAWSEGTGEQFF; cdr3_nt: TGTGCCTGGAGTGAAGGCACCGGTGAGCAGTTCTTC
cdr3_length: 15; v_call: TRBV7-3; clone_size: many; j_call: TRBJ2-5; d_call: NA; cdr3_aa: CASSLTPGVVETQYF; cdr3_nt: TGTGCCAGCAGCTTAACCCCCGGGGTAGTCGAGACCCAGTACTTC
cdr3_length: 18; v_call: TRBV11-2; clone_size: NA; j_call: TRBJ2-1; d_call: TRBD2; cdr3_aa: CASSLEPPGAGGHNEQFF; cdr3_nt: TGTGCCAGCAGCTTAGAGCCCCCTGGAGCGGGGGGCCACAATGAGCAGTTCTTC
cdr3_length: 14; v_call: TRBV6-2/TRBV6-3; clone_size: NA; j_call: TRBJ2-7; d_call: NA; cdr3_aa: CASSYSVGWGEQYF; cdr3_nt: TGTGCCAGCAGTTACTCGGTGGGCTGGGGCGAGCAGTACTTC
cdr3_length: 11; v_call: TRBV7-2; clone_size: many; j_call: TRBJ1-2; d_call: NA; cdr3_aa: CASSLNLGYTF; cdr3_nt: TGTGCCAGCAGCTTAAATCTGGGCTACACCTTC
cdr3_length: 14; v_call: TRBV12-3/TRBV12-4; clone_size: many; j_call: TRBJ1-1; d_call: NA; cdr3_aa: CATTRDQGPGEAFF; cdr3_nt: TGTGCCACCACTCGCGATCAGGGCCCAGGGGAAGCTTTCTTT
cdr3_length: 16; v_call: TRBV5-5; clone_size: many; j_call: TRBJ1-5; d_call: TRBD1; cdr3_aa: CASSPGQGLSNQPQHF; cdr3_nt: TGTGCCAGCAGCCCCGGACAGGGCTTAAGCAATCAGCCCCAGCATTTT
cdr3_length: 16; v_call: TRBV25-1; clone_size: many; j_call: TRBJ2-3; d_call: TRBD2; cdr3_aa: CASSVGTSGTTDTQYF; cdr3_nt: TGTGCCAGCAGTGTAGGGACTAGCGGCACCACAGATACGCAGTATTTT
cdr3_length: 15; v_call: TRBV12-3/TRBV12-4; clone_size: NA; j_call: TRBJ1-6; d_call: NA; cdr3_aa: CASRRGGPYNSPLHF; cdr3_nt: TGTGCCAGCAGGCGAGGGGGTCCCTATAATTCACCCCTCCACTTT
cdr3_length: 16; v_call: TRBV6-2/TRBV6-3; clone_size: NA; j_call: TRBJ2-1; d_call: NA; cdr3_aa: CASSFHKTTGEDEQFF; cdr3_nt: TGTGCCAGCAGTTTCCACAAGACTACAGGGGAGGATGAGCAGTTCTTC
cdr3_length: 13; v_call: TRBV12-3/TRBV12-4; clone_size: many; j_call: TRBJ1-2; d_call: NA; cdr3_aa: CASSLGGESGYTF; cdr3_nt: TGTGCCAGCAGTTTGGGGGGCGAGAGTGGCTACACCTTC
cdr3_length: 14; v_call: TRBV5-1; clone_size: few; j_call: TRBJ1-2; d_call: NA; cdr3_aa: CASKAQGTNYGYTF; cdr3_nt: TGCGCCAGCAAGGCACAGGGAACTAACTATGGCTACACCTTC
cdr3_length: 13; v_call: TRBV5-6; clone_size: NA; j_call: TRBJ1-1; d_call: NA; cdr3_aa: CASSSVVKTEAFF; cdr3_nt: TGTGCCAGCAGCTCCGTGGTGAAAACTGAAGCTTTCTTT